The 6 T cell receptor beta chains reported below all come from one sample, sequenced in a study of a mutant IDH1 vaccine in newly diagnosed glioma. The method was immunoSEQ multiplex PCR; TCRdb's version includes in-frame clones alone and lacks a portion of them. The sample has over 75,000 clones; 75% to 90% are singletons. Antigens for these TCRs are unknown. As for time point: week 47, end of study. The investigators gave 300 ug of mutant IDH1 20-mer peptide in each vaccine dose, together with topical imiquimod. This specimen was PBMCs, taken from a glioma patient whose treatment included an IDH1 peptide vaccine. These receptor sequences come from a man aged 35-49 years with glioma.

CDR3: CASSSWGLTNSYNEQFF. CDR3 bases: TGTGCCAGCAGCTCATGGGGACTAACTAACTCCTACAATGAGCAGTTCTTC. V gene TRBV7-2 combines with J gene TRBJ2-1; 7 nucleotides match TRBD2. Germline values: CDR1 SGHTA, CDR2 FQGNSA. The CDR3 contains 17 residues. The ends lost 4 bases at V and 0 bases at J; junction bases unmatched: 9.

This clone occurred once. This chain links TRBV9 with TRBJ2-3; 14 nucleotides agree with TRBD2. The CDR3 runs to 17 residues. The V gene's germline CDR1 is SGDLS and CDR2 YYNGEE. J lost 0 bases, V lost 3 bases, and 3 bases had no gene match. The CDR3 DNA follows: TGTGCCAGCAGCGGCGGGACTAGCGGGAGTAGCACAGATACGCAGTATTTT. Protein: CASSGGTSGSSTDTQYF.

This chain connects TRBV19 to TRBJ2-7, with TRBD1 as a possible D gene (6 bases). In germline, CDR1 is LNHDA, CDR2 SQIVND (reference sequence). V was cut by 6 bases and J by 1 base, with 13 bases left in between. The CDR3 runs to 14 residues. This chain's CDR3 is CASRVTGLSYEQYF. The CDR3 nucleotides are TGTGCCAGTAGAGTTACAGGGCTTTCCTACGAGCAGTACTTC. The full variable domain, its missing parts supplied by reference TRBV19 and TRBJ2-7, is DGGITQSPKYLFRKEGQNVTLSCEQNLNHDAMYWYRQDPGQGLRLIYYSQIVNDFQKGDIAEGYSVSREKKESFPLTVTSAQKNPTAFYLCASRVTGLSYEQYFGPGTRLTVT.

The rearrangement uses TRBV10-3 and TRBJ2-1, with TRBD1 identical over 9 bases. CDR1 and CDR2 from the germline V gene are ENHRY and SYGVKD. V lost 6 bases to trimming and J lost 4 bases; unmatched junction nucleotides: 7. The CDR3 is 15 residues long. CDR3 loop: CAIRPGTGTYNEQFF. The DNA for the CDR3 is TGTGCCATCAGACCCGGGACAGGGACTTACAATGAGCAGTTCTTC.

There are a few counts of this clone. The genes are TRBV10-3 and TRBJ1-5, with D hard to call. Trimming removed 2 bases at V and 0 bases at J, with 2 bases between. Germline lookup yields CDR1 ENHRY and CDR2 SYGVKD. CDR3 length equals 13 residues. The CDR3: CAISELSNQPQHF. The CDR3 nucleotides read TGTGCCATCAGTGAGCTTAGCAATCAGCCCCAGCATTTT.

J is TRBJ2-3 and V is TRBV6-5; possible D gene TRBD2, 6 bases. V lost 6 bases to trimming and J lost 1 base, with 11 bases between them. The CDR3 runs 14 residues. Germline V gives CDR1 MNHEY, CDR2 SVGAGI. This CDR3 is CASSGLRGTDTQYF. DNA for the CDR3: TGTGCCAGCAGCGGACTACGAGGCACAGATACGCAGTATTTT.